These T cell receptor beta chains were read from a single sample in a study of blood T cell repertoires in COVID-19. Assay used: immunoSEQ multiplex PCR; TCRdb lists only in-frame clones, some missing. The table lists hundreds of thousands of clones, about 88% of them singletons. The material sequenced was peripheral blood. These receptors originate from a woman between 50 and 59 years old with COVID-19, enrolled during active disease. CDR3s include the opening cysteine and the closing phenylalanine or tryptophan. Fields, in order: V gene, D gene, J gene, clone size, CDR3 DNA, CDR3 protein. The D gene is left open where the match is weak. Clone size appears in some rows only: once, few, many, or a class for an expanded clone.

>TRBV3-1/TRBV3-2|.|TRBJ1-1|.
TGTGCCAGCAGCCCGGAGGGGCGCTGGACTGAAGCTTTCTTT
CASSPEGRWTEAFF
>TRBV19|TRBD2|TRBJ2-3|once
TGTGCCAGTAGCGTTAGCGGGGGGGGAGATACGCAGTATTTT
CASSVSGGGDTQYF
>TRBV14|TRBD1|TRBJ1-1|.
TGTGCCAGCAGCCAGCTGGGACAGGGAGCTTTCTTT
CASSQLGQGAFF
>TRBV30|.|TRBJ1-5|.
TGTGCCTGGAGTGGTCGAGGCAATCAGCCCCAGCATTTT
CAWSGRGNQPQHF
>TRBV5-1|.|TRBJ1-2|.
TGCGCCAGCAGCCCTCGAACCGACAGCTTCTCGAACTATGGCTACACCTTC
CASSPRTDSFSNYGYTF
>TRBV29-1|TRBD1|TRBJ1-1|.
TGCAGCGCGGACAGGGCTAGTCCTGAAGCTTTCTTT
CSADRASPEAFF
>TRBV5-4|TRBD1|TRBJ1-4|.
TGTGCCAGCAGCTTGGGGGGACAGGGGAATGAAAAACTGTTTTTT
CASSLGGQGNEKLFF
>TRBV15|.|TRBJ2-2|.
TGTGCCACCGGCGGGGTAAGGAACACCGGGGAGCTGTTTTTT
CATGGVRNTGELFF
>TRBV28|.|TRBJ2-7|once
TGTGCCAGCAGCACGGGACTCGCCTACGAGCAGTACTTC
CASSTGLAYEQYF
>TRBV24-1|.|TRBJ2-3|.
TGTGCCACCAGTTCCTGGGGCTCGAGCACAGATACGCAGTATTTT
CATSSWGSSTDTQYF
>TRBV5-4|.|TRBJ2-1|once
TGTGCCAGCAGCTTGAACCGGGTCGCTACCCCCTACAATGAGCAGTTCTTC
CASSLNRVATPYNEQFF
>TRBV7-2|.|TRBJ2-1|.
TGTGCCAGCAGCTTAAAAGTGACGGCGGGGCCCTACAATGAGCAGTTCTTC
CASSLKVTAGPYNEQFF
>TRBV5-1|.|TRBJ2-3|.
TGCGCCAGCAGCTTCAACCTGGCTAGCACAGATACGCAGTATTTT
CASSFNLASTDTQYF
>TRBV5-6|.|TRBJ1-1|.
TGTGCCAGCAGCCCGTCGGGGAGCGCGAACACTGAAGCTTTCTTT
CASSPSGSANTEAFF
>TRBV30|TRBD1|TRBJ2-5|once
TGTGCCTGGAGTCCCCTAGGGACAGGACTAGAGACCCAGTACTTC
CAWSPLGTGLETQYF
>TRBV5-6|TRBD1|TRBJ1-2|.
TGTGCCAGCTCGACAGGGTTCGATCGCTACACCTTC
CASSTGFDRYTF
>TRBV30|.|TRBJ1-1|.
TGTGCCTGGGGGACTATCGGGGGAACTGAAGCTTTCTTT
CAWGTIGGTEAFF
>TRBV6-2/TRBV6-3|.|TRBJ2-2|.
TGTGCCAGCAGTATCCAAGCAACCGGGGAGCTGTTTTTT
CASSIQATGELFF
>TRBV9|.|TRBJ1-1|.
TGTGCCAGCAGCGTAGCGGGACTGGTGAACACTGAAGCTTTCTTT
CASSVAGLVNTEAFF
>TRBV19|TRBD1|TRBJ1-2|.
TGTGCCAGTAGTATAGCCGGGACAGCCTTTTATGGCTACACCTTC
CASSIAGTAFYGYTF
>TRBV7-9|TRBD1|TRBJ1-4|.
TGTGCCAGCAGCTGGGACAGCGAAAAACTGTTTTTT
CASSWDSEKLFF
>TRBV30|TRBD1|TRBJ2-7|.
TGTGCCTGGAGTGAAATATCGTTAGGGGGCTTAGGGGAGCAGTACTTC
CAWSEISLGGLGEQYF
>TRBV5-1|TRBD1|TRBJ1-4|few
TGCGCCAGCAGCTTGGGGGGGACAGCTAATGAAAAACTGTTTTTT
CASSLGGTANEKLFF
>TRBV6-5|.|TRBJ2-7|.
TGTGCCAGCACCTCAGGGGACGCCTCCTACGAGCAGTACTTC
CASTSGDASYEQYF
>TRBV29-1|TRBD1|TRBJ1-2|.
TGCAGCTCTCGGGACAGCGGCTATGGCTACACCTTC
CSSRDSGYGYTF
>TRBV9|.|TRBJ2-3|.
TGTGCCAGCAGCGTAGCTATCGCAGATACGCAGTATTTT
CASSVAIADTQYF
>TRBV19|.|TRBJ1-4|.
TGTGCCAGTAGTATAGATACCTTCGGGAAACCTAATGAAAAACTGTTTTTT
CASSIDTFGKPNEKLFF
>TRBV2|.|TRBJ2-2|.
TGTGCCAGCAGTGAAGCCCCCCTCGGGGAGCTGTTTTTT
CASSEAPLGELFF
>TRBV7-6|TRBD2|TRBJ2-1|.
TGTGCCAGCAGCTTGGGGACTAGCGGAAACAATGAGCAGTTCTTC
CASSLGTSGNNEQFF
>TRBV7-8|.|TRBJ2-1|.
TGTGCCAGCAGCTTATTTAGCGGCGAGGATGAGCAGTTCTTC
CASSLFSGEDEQFF
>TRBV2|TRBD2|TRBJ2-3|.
TGTGCCAGCAGACTAGCGGCAACTAGCACAGATACGCAGTATTTT
CASRLAATSTDTQYF
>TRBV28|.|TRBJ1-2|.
TGTGCCAGCAGATCCCTCTCGACAGCTAACTATGGCTACACCTTC
CASRSLSTANYGYTF
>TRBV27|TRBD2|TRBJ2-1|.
TGTGCCAGCAGTTCTAAGGTAATCATAGCGGGCTCCTACAATGAGCAGTTCTTC
CASSSKVIIAGSYNEQFF
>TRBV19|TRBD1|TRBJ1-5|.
TGTGCCAGTAGGCTGACAGGGGGCGAAGGTCAGCCCCAGCATTTT
CASRLTGGEGQPQHF
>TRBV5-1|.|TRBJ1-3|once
TGCGCCAGCAGCTGGGGGACATCAGAAGGAAACACCATATATTTT
CASSWGTSEGNTIYF
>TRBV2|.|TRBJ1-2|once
TGTGCCAGCAGTGTAATGGTAGGGGGAGACGGCTACACCTTC
CASSVMVGGDGYTF
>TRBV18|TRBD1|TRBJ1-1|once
TGTGCCAGCTCACCACCAAGACAGGGGACTGAAGCTTTCTTT
CASSPPRQGTEAFF
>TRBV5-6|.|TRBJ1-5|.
TGTGCCAGCAGCTTGGGGACAGCCTATCAGCCCCAGCATTTT
CASSLGTAYQPQHF
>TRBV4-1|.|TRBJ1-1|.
TGCGCCAGCAGCCGTACAGGGATGAACACTGAAGCTTTCTTT
CASSRTGMNTEAFF
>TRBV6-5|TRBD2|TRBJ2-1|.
TGTGCCAGCAGTTACTCGTGGACTAGCTGGAATGAGCAGTTCTTC
CASSYSWTSWNEQFF
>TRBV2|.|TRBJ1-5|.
TGTGCCAGCAGTGACAGTTATAGCAATCAGCCCCAGCATTTT
CASSDSYSNQPQHF
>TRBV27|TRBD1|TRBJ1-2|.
TGTGCCAGCAGTCCCCAACGACAGGGGGCTGGCTACACCTTC
CASSPQRQGAGYTF
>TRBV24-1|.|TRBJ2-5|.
TGTGCCACCAGTGATGGGGGGACAGAGACCCAGTACTTC
CATSDGGTETQYF
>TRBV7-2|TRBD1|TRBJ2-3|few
TGTGCCAGCAGCTTAGAGGGGGCCCCTAGCACAGATACGCAGTATTTT
CASSLEGAPSTDTQYF
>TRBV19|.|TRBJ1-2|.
TGTGCCAGTAGTTCCATCCGGGGTTATGGCTACACCTTC
CASSSIRGYGYTF
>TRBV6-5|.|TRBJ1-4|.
TGTGCCAGCAGCATGCAGAGGCTAGGTGAAAAACTGTTTTTT
CASSMQRLGEKLFF